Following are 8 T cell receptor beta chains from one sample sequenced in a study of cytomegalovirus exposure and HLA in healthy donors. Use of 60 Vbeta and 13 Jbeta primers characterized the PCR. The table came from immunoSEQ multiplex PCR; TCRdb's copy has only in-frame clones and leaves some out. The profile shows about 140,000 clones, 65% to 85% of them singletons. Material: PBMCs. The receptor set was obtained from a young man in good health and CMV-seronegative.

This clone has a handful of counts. The CDR3 DNA reads as TGTGCCAGCAGCACCCCGACAGGGGAGCGAATATCCTACGAGCAGTACTTC. Encoded protein: CASSTPTGERISYEQYF. The V and J genes are TRBV5-4 and TRBJ2-7; TRBD1 matches at 8 bases. The CDR3 runs 17 residues. CDR1 and CDR2 from the germline V gene are SGHNT and YYREEE (reference sequence). The J segment lost 1 base and the V segment lost 4 bases, leaving 13 bases of the junction unmatched.

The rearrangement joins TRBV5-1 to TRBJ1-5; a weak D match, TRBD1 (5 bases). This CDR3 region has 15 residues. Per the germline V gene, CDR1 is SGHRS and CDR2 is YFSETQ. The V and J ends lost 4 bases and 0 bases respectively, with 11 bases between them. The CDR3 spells CASSEWGDSNQPQHF. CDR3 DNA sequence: TGCGCCAGCAGCGAATGGGGGGATAGCAATCAGCCCCAGCATTTT.

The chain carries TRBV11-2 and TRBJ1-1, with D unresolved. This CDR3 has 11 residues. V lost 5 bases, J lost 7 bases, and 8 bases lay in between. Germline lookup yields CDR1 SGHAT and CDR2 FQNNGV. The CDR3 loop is CASSAQFEAFF. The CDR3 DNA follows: TGTGCCAGCAGCGCCCAGTTTGAAGCTTTCTTT.

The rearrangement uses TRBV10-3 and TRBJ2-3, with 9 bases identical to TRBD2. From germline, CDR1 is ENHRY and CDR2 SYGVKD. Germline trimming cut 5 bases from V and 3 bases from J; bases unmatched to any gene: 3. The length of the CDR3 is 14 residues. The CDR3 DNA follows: TGTGCCATCAGTCCAGCGGGGGGAACAGATACGCAGTATTTT. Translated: CAISPAGGTDTQYF.

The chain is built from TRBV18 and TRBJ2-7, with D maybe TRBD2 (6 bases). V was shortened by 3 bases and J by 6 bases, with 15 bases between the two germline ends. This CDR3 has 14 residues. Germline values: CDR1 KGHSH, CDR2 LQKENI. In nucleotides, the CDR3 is TGTGCCAGCTCACCCCCAGGAGGGAGCGTCGAGCAGTACTTC. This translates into CASSPPGGSVEQYF.

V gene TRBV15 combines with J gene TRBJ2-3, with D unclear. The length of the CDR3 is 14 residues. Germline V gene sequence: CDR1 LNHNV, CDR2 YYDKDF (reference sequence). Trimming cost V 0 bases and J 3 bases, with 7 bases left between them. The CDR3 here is CATSRDRVTDTQYF. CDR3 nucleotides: TGTGCCACCAGCAGAGATCGGGTTACAGATACGCAGTATTTT.

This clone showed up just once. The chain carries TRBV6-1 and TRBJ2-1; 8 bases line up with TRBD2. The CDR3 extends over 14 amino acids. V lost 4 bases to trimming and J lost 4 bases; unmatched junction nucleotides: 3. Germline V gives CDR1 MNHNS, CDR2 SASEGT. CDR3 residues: CASSGEREYNEQFF. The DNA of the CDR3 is TGTGCCAGCAGTGGGGAGCGGGAGTACAATGAGCAGTTCTTC.

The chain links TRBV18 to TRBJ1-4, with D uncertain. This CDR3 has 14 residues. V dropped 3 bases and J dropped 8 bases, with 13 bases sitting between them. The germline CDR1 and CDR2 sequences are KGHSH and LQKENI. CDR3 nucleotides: TGTGCCAGCTCACCCGGGGTACTTGGAGAAAAACTGTTTTTT. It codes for CASSPGVLGEKLFF.